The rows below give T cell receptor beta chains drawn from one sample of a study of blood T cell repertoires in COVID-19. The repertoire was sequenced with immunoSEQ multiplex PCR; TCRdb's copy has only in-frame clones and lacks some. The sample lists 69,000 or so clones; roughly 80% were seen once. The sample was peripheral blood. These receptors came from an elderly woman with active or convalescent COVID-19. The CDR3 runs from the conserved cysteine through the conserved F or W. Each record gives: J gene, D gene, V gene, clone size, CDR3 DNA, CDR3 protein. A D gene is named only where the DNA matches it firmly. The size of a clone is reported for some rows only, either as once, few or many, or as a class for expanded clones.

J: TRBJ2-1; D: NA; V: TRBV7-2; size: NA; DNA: TGTGCCAGCAGCTTAACTGCCCCCAATGAGCAGTTCTTC; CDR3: CASSLTAPNEQFF
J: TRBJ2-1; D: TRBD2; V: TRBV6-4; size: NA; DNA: TGTGCCAGCAGTGTGACTAGCGGGAGGTCCTACAATGAGCAGTTCTTC; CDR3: CASSVTSGRSYNEQFF
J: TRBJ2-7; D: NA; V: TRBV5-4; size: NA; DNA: TGTGCCAGCAGCTTGGAGCTCAGGGGTGGCGAGCAGTACTTC; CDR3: CASSLELRGGEQYF
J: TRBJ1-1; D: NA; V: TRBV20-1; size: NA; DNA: TGCAGTGCTAGCGGCACTGAAGCTTTCTTT; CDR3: CSASGTEAFF
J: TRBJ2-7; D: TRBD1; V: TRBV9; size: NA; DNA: TGTGCCAGCAGGGGGGACAGCCAGTGGGAGCAGTACTTC; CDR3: CASRGDSQWEQYF
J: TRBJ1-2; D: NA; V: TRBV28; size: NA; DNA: TGTGCCAGCAGTTTTTACGGGGAGCATGGCTACACCTTC; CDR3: CASSFYGEHGYTF
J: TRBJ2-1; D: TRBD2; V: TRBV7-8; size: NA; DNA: TGTGCCAGCAGCCGTAGCGGGAGGGCCTCCTGGAATGAGCAGTTCTTC; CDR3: CASSRSGRASWNEQFF
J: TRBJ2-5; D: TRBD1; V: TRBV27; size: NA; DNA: TGTGCCAGCAGTTTGAAGAGACAGGGAAGACAGGAGACCCAGTACTTC; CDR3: CASSLKRQGRQETQYF
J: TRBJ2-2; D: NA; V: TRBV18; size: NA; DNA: TGTGCCAGCTCACCCCCCGGTGGGCCCGGGGAGCTGTTTTTT; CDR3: CASSPPGGPGELFF
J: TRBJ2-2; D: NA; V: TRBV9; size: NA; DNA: TGTGCCAGCAGCGGACAGGGGACTAGCTGGTCCGGGGAGCTGTTTTTT; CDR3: CASSGQGTSWSGELFF
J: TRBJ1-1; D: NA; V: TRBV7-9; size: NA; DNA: TGTGCCAGCAGCCTACAGGAGAACACTGAAGCTTTCTTT; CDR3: CASSLQENTEAFF
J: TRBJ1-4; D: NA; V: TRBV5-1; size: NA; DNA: TGCGCCAGCAGCTTGGGAGGAGCAACTAATGAAAAACTGTTTTTT; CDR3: CASSLGGATNEKLFF
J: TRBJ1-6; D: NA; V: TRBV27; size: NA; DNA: TGTGCCAGCAGCTCCTCTCCGGGACATAATAGTTCACCCCTCCACTTT; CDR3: CASSSSPGHNSSPLHF
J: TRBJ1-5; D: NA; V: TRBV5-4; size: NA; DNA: TGTGCCAGCAGCTTGGACGGGAATCAGCCCCAGCATTTT; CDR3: CASSLDGNQPQHF
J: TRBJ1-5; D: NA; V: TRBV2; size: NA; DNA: TGTGCCAGCAGTGACATCCTAGGGGGCAATCAGCCCCAGCATTTT; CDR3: CASSDILGGNQPQHF
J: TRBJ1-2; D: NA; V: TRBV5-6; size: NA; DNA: TGTGCCAGCAGCTTGATTGAACAGAACTATGGCTACACCTTC; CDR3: CASSLIEQNYGYTF
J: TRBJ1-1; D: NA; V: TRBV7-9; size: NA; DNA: TGTGCCAGCAGCTTTGGGCCAGGGAATAAGGTCGACACTGAAGCTTTCTTT; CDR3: CASSFGPGNKVDTEAFF
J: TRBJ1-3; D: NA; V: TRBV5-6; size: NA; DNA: TGTGCCAGCAGCTTCGGCAGGGGAAACACCATATATTTT; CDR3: CASSFGRGNTIYF
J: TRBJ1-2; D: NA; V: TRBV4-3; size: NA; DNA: TGCGCCAGCAGCCAACTTGGGGGCGATGGCTACACCTTC; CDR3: CASSQLGGDGYTF
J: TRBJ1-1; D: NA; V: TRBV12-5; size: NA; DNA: TGTGCTAGTGGTTTGCCAGACAGGGAAGCTTTCTTT; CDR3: CASGLPDREAFF
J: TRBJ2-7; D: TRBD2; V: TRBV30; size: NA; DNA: TGTGCCTGGACTCCGGGGGGGGGCTTGGACGAGCAGTACTTC; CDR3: CAWTPGGGLDEQYF
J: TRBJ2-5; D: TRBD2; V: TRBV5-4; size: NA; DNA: TGTGCCAGCAGCACCTCCGGGACTAGCAAAGAGACCCAGTACTTC; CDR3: CASSTSGTSKETQYF
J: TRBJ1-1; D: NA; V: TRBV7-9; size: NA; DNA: TGTGCCAGCAGCTTACGGCAGGGAGGATATGGTGAAGCTTTCTTT; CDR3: CASSLRQGGYGEAFF
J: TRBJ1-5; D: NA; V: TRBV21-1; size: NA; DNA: TGTGCCAGCAGCAAAGCCCCCTCGGGGGGCAGTCGCAATCAGCCCCAGCATTTT; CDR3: CASSKAPSGGSRNQPQHF
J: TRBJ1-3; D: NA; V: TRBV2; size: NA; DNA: TGTGCCAGCTCTGGCGGGGGCTTTGGCTCTGGAAACACCATATATTTT; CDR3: CASSGGGFGSGNTIYF
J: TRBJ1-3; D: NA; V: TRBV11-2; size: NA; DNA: TGTGCCAGCAGCTTAGGTTTCGGGGTTGGAAACACCATATATTTT; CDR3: CASSLGFGVGNTIYF
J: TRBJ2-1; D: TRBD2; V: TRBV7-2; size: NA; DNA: TGTGCCAGCAGCTTTAGCGGGACATACAATGAGCAGTTCTTC; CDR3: CASSFSGTYNEQFF
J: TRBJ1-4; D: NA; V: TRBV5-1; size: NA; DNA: TGCGCCAGCAGCTTCGGTTCTGAAAAACTGTTTTTT; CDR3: CASSFGSEKLFF
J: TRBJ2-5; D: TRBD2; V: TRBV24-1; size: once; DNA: TGTGCCACCAGTGACCCGACTAGCGGGAGGCTTGAGACCCAGTACTTC; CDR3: CATSDPTSGRLETQYF
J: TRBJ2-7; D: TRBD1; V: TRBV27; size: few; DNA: TGTGCCACCCCTGGGGGACAGGGTTTTTTCGAGCAGTACTTC; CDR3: CATPGGQGFFEQYF
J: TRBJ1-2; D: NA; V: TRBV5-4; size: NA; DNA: TGTGCCAGCAGCTTGATCCCCACAGACTATGGCTACACCTTC; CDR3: CASSLIPTDYGYTF
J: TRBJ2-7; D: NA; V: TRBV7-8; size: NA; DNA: TGTGCCAGCAGCCGCCGATTCCCGGACAGACTCTCCTACGAGCAGTACTTC; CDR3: CASSRRFPDRLSYEQYF
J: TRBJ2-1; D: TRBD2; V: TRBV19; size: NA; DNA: TGTGCCAGTAGTATAGACGGGACTAGCGGGGGGAATGAGCAGTTCTTC; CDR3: CASSIDGTSGGNEQFF
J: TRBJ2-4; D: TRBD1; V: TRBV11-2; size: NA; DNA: TGTGCCAGCAGCTTATACAGGGGCCAAAGCATTCAGTACTTC; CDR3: CASSLYRGQSIQYF
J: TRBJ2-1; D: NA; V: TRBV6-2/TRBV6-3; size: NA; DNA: TGTGCCAGCAGTTACTCCCGAGACGGGACACACAATGAGCAGTTCTTC; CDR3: CASSYSRDGTHNEQFF
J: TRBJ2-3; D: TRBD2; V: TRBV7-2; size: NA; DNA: TGTGCCAGCAGCCAAGGACTAGTCACAGATACGCAGTATTTT; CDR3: CASSQGLVTDTQYF
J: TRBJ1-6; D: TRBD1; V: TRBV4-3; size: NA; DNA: TGCGCCAGCAGCCAAGCCGGGACAGGGATCCTCAATTCACCCCTCCACTTT; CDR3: CASSQAGTGILNSPLHF
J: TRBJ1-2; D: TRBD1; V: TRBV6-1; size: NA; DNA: TGTGCCAGCAGTGAATGGGATGGATCAACCAGGGGGCGCTCCTATGGCTACACCTTC; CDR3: CASSEWDGSTRGRSYGYTF
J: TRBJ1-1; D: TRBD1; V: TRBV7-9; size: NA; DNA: TGTGCCAGCAGCTTACAGGGGGTGATGGACACTGAAGCTTTCTTT; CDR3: CASSLQGVMDTEAFF
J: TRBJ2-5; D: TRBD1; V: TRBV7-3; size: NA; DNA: TGTGCCAGCAGCTTAACCGGGACAGGAGCCAGGGAGACCCAGTACTTC; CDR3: CASSLTGTGARETQYF
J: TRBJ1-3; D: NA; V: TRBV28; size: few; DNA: TGTGCCAGCAGTTTAAGAGCTGGAAACACCATATATTTT; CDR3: CASSLRAGNTIYF
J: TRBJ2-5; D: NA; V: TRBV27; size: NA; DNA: TGTGCCAGCAGCCCCTTGGGAGCGACCCAGTACTTC; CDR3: CASSPLGATQYF
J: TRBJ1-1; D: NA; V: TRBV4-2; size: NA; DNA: TGTGCCAGCAGCCCCCAAATGACAGGACAGACTACCACCGAAGCTTTCTTT; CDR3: CASSPQMTGQTTTEAFF
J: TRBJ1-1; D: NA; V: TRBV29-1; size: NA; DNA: TGCAGCGTTGACAGGGGTCTGAACACTGAAGCTTTCTTT; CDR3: CSVDRGLNTEAFF
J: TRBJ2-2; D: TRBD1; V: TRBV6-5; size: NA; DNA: TGTGCCAGTACAGGGGGCCGGACCGGGGAGCTGTTTTTT; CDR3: CASTGGRTGELFF
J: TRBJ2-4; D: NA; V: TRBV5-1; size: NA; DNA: TGCGCCAGCAGCCCCGGACTGAATTGGGGGCCAAGGGAAAACATTCAGTACTTC; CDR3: CASSPGLNWGPRENIQYF